This paragraph covers one T cell receptor (beta chain) sequence. The CDR3 spans 13 residues. The V end lost 0 bases, the J end lost 7 bases, and 10 bases lay between the germline ends. Germline V CDR1 and CDR2: SGHDT, YYEEEE. Sequenced by immunoSEQ multiplex PCR; TCRdb stores in-frame clones only, minus some. This table has 91,000 or so clones, about 95% appearing once. This sample was included in a study of technical replicates of blood from a handful of donors. This TCR was sampled from a human donor in good health. Sequences were obtained from T cells isolated from PBMCs. The chain uses TRBV5-6 and TRBJ1-2; a weak D match, TRBD1 (5 bases). In DNA form, the CDR3 reads TGTGCCAGCAGCTTGGCCTCAGGGTCTGGCTACACCTTC. Translating it yields CASSLASGSGYTF.